Below are 24 T cell receptor beta chains sequenced from a single sample in a study of shared clonotypes between healthy human individuals. Clones were read by immunoSEQ multiplex PCR, and TCRdb kept only the in-frame ones, dropping some. The table lists 780,000 or so clones, approximately 72% of them singletons. Sample: memory CD4+ T cells sorted from blood. The subset is: CD45RA-negative fraction. These receptors all stem from a woman aged 25 to 39 in good health.

As for this clone: Other DNA sequences in this sample translate to the same CDR3. The chain links TRBV7-9 to TRBJ1-2; D is unresolved. The CDR3 covers 13 residues. V dropped 1 base and J dropped 2 bases, with 5 bases sitting between them. Per germline, CDR1 SEHNR and CDR2 FQNEAQ (reference sequence). The CDR3 protein is CASSLDGNYGYTF. The DNA of the CDR3 is TGTGCCAGCAGCTTAGACGGCAACTATGGCTACACCTTC.

This clone was seen only a few times. The chain links TRBV25-1 to TRBJ2-5; the match to TRBD2 covers 12 bases. In germline, CDR1 is MGHDK, CDR2 SYGVNS. V dropped 3 bases and J dropped 7; count of bases not matched to a gene: 15. The CDR3 is 18 residues long. This chain's CDR3 is CASSDRTSGEPASGTQYF. CDR3 bases: TGTGCCAGCAGTGATCGGACTAGCGGGGAGCCCGCCTCGGGGACCCAGTACTTC.

In this sample, this clone turned up a few times. This sequence joins TRBV30 and TRBJ2-3, with 10 nucleotides matching TRBD2. The CDR3 extends over 16 amino acids. The junction had 5 bases not matched to a gene; V was cut back by 1 base and J by 1 base. Germline assignment: CDR1 GTSNPN and CDR2 SVGIG (reference sequence). CDR3 sequence: CAWSGRAGGGTDTQYF. The CDR3 nucleotides are TGTGCCTGGAGTGGACGAGCGGGAGGGGGCACAGATACGCAGTATTTT.

CDR3 DNA sequence: TGCGCCAGCAGCTTTTCGCAGGGATACACTGAAGCTTTCTTT. This translates into CASSFSQGYTEAFF. The V call is TRBV5-1, the J call TRBJ1-1, with D possibly being TRBD1 (5 bases). The length of the CDR3 is 14 residues. The germline gives CDR1 SGHRS, CDR2 YFSETQ. The ends were cut back, 2 bases at V and 3 bases at J, with 11 bases in the middle.

The gene calls are TRBV28 and TRBJ2-1; the match to TRBD1 covers 9 bases. Germline loops: CDR1 MDHEN, CDR2 SYDVKM. V gave up 1 base and J gave up 1 base; unmatched junction bases: 2. The CDR3 has 16 residues. The CDR3 region has the DNA TGTGCCAGCAGTTTATCAGGACAGGGGTCCTACAATGAGCAGTTCTTC. It codes for CASSLSGQGSYNEQFF.

The chain couples TRBV11-3 to TRBJ2-1, with D possibly matching TRBD2 (5 bases). Between the trimmed V and J ends, which lost 1 base and 7 bases, there was a span of 11 bases. The CDR3 loop spans 14 amino acids. Germline loops: CDR1 SGHNT, CDR2 YENEEA. The CDR3 nucleotides are TGTGCCAGCAGCTTAGGAGGACTCTTTAATGAGCAGTTCTTC. Amino acids: CASSLGGLFNEQFF.

CDR3 protein: CASSLGRQLRTGELFF. DNA for the CDR3: TGTGCCAGCAGCTTAGGGAGACAGCTTAGGACCGGGGAGCTGTTTTTT. The V call is TRBV11-2, the J call TRBJ2-2; D possibly corresponds to TRBD1 (5 bases). The CDR3 covers 16 residues. CDR1 and CDR2 (germline): SGHAT, FQNNGV. The V gene lost 1 base and the J gene lost 5 bases, with 14 bases spanning the gap.

The chain carries TRBV2 and TRBJ2-7; TRBD1 matches 8 bases. After removal of 8 bases from V and 1 base from J, the junction contained 4 bases not matched to a gene. CDR1 SNHLY and CDR2 FYNNEI come from the germline V gene. CDR3 length: 13 amino acids. The CDR3, as DNA: TGTGCCAGCCGCCGGGACAGGTCCTACGAGCAGTACTTC. It specifies CASRRDRSYEQYF.

In this sample, this clone turned up once. The junction shows a germline mismatch at one end, possibly a read error. The chain carries TRBV6-5 and TRBJ2-1, with TRBD1 matching 7 bases. The CDR3 is 11 amino acids. Germline CDR1 and CDR2: MNHEY and SVGAGI. The chain's CDR3 is CASSIRDRALF. Written as DNA, the CDR3 is TGTGCCAGCAGTATCCGGGACAGAGCTCTCTTC.

V gene TRBV27 combines with J gene TRBJ1-2, with a possible D match to TRBD1 (5 bases). The CDR3 loop spans 13 amino acids. Germline CDR1 and CDR2: MNHEY and SMNVEV (reference sequence). The V gene lost 0 bases and the J gene lost 8 bases, with 10 bases spanning the gap. CDR3 DNA: TGTGCCAGCAGTTTATCCAGGGCTGTAGGCTACACCTTC. This translates into CASSLSRAVGYTF.

This clone was picked up a small number of times. The CDR3 DNA reads as TGTGCCAGCAGCTTGGCCGGAAGGGAAGGGGAGACCCAGTACTTC. It codes for CASSLAGREGETQYF. V gene TRBV5-6 combines with J gene TRBJ2-5; D remains ambiguous. The CDR3 contains 15 residues. V was cut by 0 bases and J by 5 bases, with 14 bases left in between. Germline V CDR1 and CDR2: SGHDT, YYEEEE.

This chain joins TRBV30 and TRBJ2-5; no clear D. Germline V gives CDR1 GTSNPN, CDR2 SVGIG (reference sequence). CDR3 size: 13 residues. V dropped 1 base and J dropped 11 bases, with 17 bases sitting between them. The CDR3 DNA reads as TGTGCCTGGAGTGGGACGGCGCTAGAGGAGCAGTACTTC. Translated: CAWSGTALEEQYF.

In its sample, this clone was seen once. The chain recombines TRBV4-2 with TRBJ1-6; 9 positions agree with TRBD1. CDR3 length: 17 amino acids. V dropped 0 bases and J dropped 8; count of bases not matched to a gene: 8. Per the germline V gene, CDR1 is LGHNA and CDR2 is YNFKEQ. The CDR3 here is CASSQDWGQGPDSPLHF. Written as DNA, the CDR3 is TGTGCCAGCAGCCAAGATTGGGGACAGGGACCGGATTCACCCCTCCACTTT.

This chain links TRBV10-1 with TRBJ2-7; 11 positions match TRBD1. The CDR3 extends over 15 amino acids. The V segment lost 3 bases and the J segment 2 bases; nucleotides outside the gene matches: 3. The germline gives CDR1 WNHNN, CDR2 SYGVQD (reference sequence). CDR3 sequence: CASSDPGQGAYEQYF. CDR3 nucleotide sequence: TGCGCCAGCAGTGACCCGGGACAGGGGGCCTACGAGCAGTACTTC.

The CDR3 reads CASARLGAGDTQYF. Here the CDR3 DNA reads TGTGCCAGCGCCCGTTTGGGGGCGGGAGATACGCAGTATTTT. The chain has TRBV25-1 and TRBJ2-3; TRBD1 might be the D (6 bases). The CDR3 has 14 residues. In germline, CDR1 is MGHDK, CDR2 SYGVNS. V was clipped by 8 bases and J by 5 bases, with 17 bases between them.

Here the CDR3 reads CASNHRSDEQFF. The CDR3 DNA sequence: TGTGCCAGTAATCACAGGTCCGATGAGCAGTTCTTC. This rearrangement joins TRBV19 to TRBJ2-1; perhaps TRBD1 as D (5 bases). CDR3 length: 12 amino acids. Germline V gives CDR1 LNHDA, CDR2 SQIVND (reference sequence). V lost 7 bases, J lost 8 bases, and 12 bases lay in between.

This clone came up once. The V gene is TRBV19, the J gene TRBJ2-2; D gene uncertain. Germline CDR1 and CDR2: LNHDA and SQIVND (reference sequence). The CDR3 consists of 15 residues. Between the trimmed V and J ends, which lost 3 bases and 2 bases, there was a span of 10 bases. The CDR3 loop reads CASSIRRQNTGELFF. The CDR3 DNA follows: TGTGCCAGTAGTATTCGACGGCAAAACACCGGGGAGCTGTTTTTT.

The CDR3 DNA sequence: TGTGCCAGCAGGAAACAGGGGGCCCTTCGCACAGATACGCAGTATTTT. Amino acids: CASRKQGALRTDTQYF. This chain uses TRBV27 with TRBJ2-3; 9 nucleotides match TRBD1. This CDR3 spans 16 amino acids. V was pared by 6 bases and J by 1 base, with 8 bases of the junction left unmatched. The germline V gene encodes CDR1 MNHEY and CDR2 SMNVEV (reference sequence).

CDR3 amino acids: CASSELERDDTDTQYF. DNA for the CDR3: TGTGCCAGCAGTGAATTAGAACGGGACGACACAGATACGCAGTATTTT. V and J are TRBV25-1 and TRBJ2-3; D assignment may be TRBD1 or TRBD2 (5 bases each). CDR1 and CDR2 from the germline V gene are MGHDK and SYGVNS. This CDR3 has 16 residues. With 1 base removed from V and 2 bases from J, the gap between germline ends came to 13 bases.

This chain joins TRBV5-4 and TRBJ2-2; TRBD2 agrees at 12 bases. This CDR3 comprises 16 residues. V gave up 4 bases and J gave up 8 bases; unmatched junction bases: 9. CDR1 is SGHNT, CDR2 YYREEE, per germline (reference sequence). The CDR3 DNA reads TGTGCCAGCAGCCAAGGACTAGCGGGAAAGAAGGGGGAGCTGTTTTTT. Translation: CASSQGLAGKKGELFF.

DNA for the CDR3: TGCGCCAGCAGCTTGGGGGACGTCAACTACGAGCAGTACTTC. This encodes CASSLGDVNYEQYF. The chain has TRBV5-1 and TRBJ2-7; either TRBD1 or TRBD2 may supply D (5 bases each). The CDR3 is 14 amino acids. V was cut by 0 bases and J by 3 bases, with 10 bases left in between. From germline, CDR1 is SGHRS and CDR2 YFSETQ.

J is TRBJ2-7 and V is TRBV5-1; a weak D match, TRBD1 (6 bases). V lost 3 bases, J lost 12 bases, and 43 bases lay in between. Germline CDR1 SGHRS, CDR2 YFSETQ. The CDR3 extends over 21 amino acids. The CDR3 coding sequence is TGCGCCAGCAGCTGGGGGACAAAAACAGGGCTTCGGCTTCAAGTGTCGGATCTGTGGTACTTC. Its protein is CASSWGTKTGLRLQVSDLWYF.

About this clone itself: The CDR3 end shows no conserved phenylalanine or tryptophan, and so a read error is likely. The V call is TRBV11-2, the J call TRBJ2-7, with a weak D call TRBD2 (5 bases). The CDR3 loop spans 14 amino acids. The V end lost 2 bases, the J end lost 1 base, and 9 bases lay between the germline ends. In germline, CDR1 is SGHAT, CDR2 FQNNGV. CDR3 nucleotide sequence: TGTGCCAGCAGCTTAACTTCGGGGTCCTACGAGCAGTACCTC. Its translation is CASSLTSGSYEQYL.

V is TRBV2 and J is TRBJ1-1, with D hard to call. This CDR3 region has 12 residues. Germline loops: CDR1 SNHLY, CDR2 FYNNEI. Trimming cost V 8 bases and J 4 bases, with 11 bases left between them. As DNA, the CDR3 is TGTGCCAGCCGCCGCGAAGGCACTGAAGCTTTCTTT. Encoded protein: CASRREGTEAFF.